This TCR beta chain was recorded in a study of blood T cell repertoires in COVID-19. The ends were cut back, 2 bases at V and 6 bases at J, with 14 bases in the middle. The CDR3 is 15 amino acids. Germline values: CDR1 MDHEN, CDR2 SYDVKM. TCRdb's table, derived via immunoSEQ multiplex PCR, lists solely in-frame clones and lacks some. Among roughly 220,000 clones listed, approximately 80% were seen once. Sequencing was performed on PBMCs or T cells enriched from blood (not recorded which). V usage is TRBV28 and J usage is TRBJ1-5; D gene uncertain. The origin of this receptor is a man in his forties or fifties who had recovered from COVID-19. The CDR3 loop is CASSLGIGVGQPQHF. CDR3 nucleotide sequence: TGTGCCAGCAGTTTAGGTATCGGGGTTGGTCAGCCCCAGCATTTT. Full variable domain (missing parts from reference TRBV28 and TRBJ1-5): DVKVTQSSRYLVKRTGEKVFLECVQDMDHENMFWYRQDPGLGLRLIYFSYDVKMKEKGDIPEGYSVSREKKERFSLILESASTNQTSMYLCASSLGIGVGQPQHFGDGTRLSIL.